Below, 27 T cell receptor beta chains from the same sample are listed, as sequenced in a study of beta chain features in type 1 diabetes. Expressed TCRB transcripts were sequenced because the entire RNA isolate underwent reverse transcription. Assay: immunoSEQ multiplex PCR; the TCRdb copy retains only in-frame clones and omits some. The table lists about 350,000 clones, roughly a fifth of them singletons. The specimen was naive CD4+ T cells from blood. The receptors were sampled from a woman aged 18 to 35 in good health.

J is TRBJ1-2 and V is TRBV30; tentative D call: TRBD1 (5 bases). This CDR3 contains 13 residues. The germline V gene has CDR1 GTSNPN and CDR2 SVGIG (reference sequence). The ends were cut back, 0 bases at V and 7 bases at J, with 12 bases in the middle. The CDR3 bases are TGTGCCTGGAGTGTACTAGGGGAGGCTGGCTACACCTTC. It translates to CAWSVLGEAGYTF.

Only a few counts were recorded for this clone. The CDR3 region is CASRQGDNQPQHF. DNA of the CDR3: TGTGCCAGCCGCCAGGGGGACAATCAGCCCCAGCATTTT. The V and J genes are TRBV7-9 and TRBJ1-5, with TRBD1 identical over 7 bases. The CDR3 extends over 13 amino acids. V was pared by 8 bases and J by 3 bases, with 4 bases of the junction left unmatched. Looked up from germline, CDR1 is SEHNR and CDR2 is FQNEAQ (reference sequence).

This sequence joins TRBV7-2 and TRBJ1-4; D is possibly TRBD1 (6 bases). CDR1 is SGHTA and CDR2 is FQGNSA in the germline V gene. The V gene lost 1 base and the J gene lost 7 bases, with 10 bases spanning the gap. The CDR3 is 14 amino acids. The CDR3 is CASSLGGGAEKLFF. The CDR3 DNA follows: TGTGCCAGCAGCTTAGGTGGGGGCGCTGAAAAACTGTTTTTT.

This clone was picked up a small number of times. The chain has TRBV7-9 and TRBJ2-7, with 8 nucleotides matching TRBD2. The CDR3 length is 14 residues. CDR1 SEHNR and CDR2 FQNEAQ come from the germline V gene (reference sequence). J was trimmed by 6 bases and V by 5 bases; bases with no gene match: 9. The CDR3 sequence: CASSPGTRLGEQYF. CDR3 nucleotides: TGTGCCAGCAGCCCCGGGACTAGACTTGGCGAGCAGTACTTC. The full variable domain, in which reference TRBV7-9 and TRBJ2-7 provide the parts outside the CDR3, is DTGVSQNPRHKITKRGQNVTFRCDPISEHNRLYWYRQTLGQGPEFLTYFQNEAQLEKSRLLSDRFSAERPKGSFSTLEIQRTEQGDSAMYLCASSPGTRLGEQYFGPGTRLTVT.

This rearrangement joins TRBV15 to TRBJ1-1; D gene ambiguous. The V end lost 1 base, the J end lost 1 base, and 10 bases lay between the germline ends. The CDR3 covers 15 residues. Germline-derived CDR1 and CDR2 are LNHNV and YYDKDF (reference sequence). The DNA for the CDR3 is TGTGCCACCAGCAGAGGAGCCCTAAGGAACACTGAAGCTTTCTTT. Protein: CATSRGALRNTEAFF.

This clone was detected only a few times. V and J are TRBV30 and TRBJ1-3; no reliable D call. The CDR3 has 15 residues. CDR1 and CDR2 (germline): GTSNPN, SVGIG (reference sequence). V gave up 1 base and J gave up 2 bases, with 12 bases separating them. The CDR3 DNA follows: TGTGCCTGGAGTGGGTACGGAGGGCCTGGAAACACCATATATTTT. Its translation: CAWSGYGGPGNTIYF.

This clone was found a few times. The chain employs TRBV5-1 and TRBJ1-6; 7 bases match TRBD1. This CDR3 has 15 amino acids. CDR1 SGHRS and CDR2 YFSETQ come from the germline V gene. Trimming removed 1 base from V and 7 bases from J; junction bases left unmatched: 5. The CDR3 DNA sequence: TGCGCCAGCAGCTTGACAGGGGTGGGAAATTCACCCCTCCACTTT. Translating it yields CASSLTGVGNSPLHF. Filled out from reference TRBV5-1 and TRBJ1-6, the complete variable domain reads KAGVTQTPRYLIKTRGQQVTLSCSPISGHRSVSWYQQTPGQGLQFLFEYFSETQRNKGNFPGRFSGRQFSNSRSEMNVSTLELGDSALYLCASSLTGVGNSPLHFGNGTRLTVT.

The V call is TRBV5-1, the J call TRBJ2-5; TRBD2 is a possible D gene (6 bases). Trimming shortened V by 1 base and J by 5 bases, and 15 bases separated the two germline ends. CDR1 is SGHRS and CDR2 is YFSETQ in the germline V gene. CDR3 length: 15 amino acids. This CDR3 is CASSLLRGIRETQYF. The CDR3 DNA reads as TGCGCCAGCAGCTTGCTCCGGGGGATCAGGGAGACCCAGTACTTC.

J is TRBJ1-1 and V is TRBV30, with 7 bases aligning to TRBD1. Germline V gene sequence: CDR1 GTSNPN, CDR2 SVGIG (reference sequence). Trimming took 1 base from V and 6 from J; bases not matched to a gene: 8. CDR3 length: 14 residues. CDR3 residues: CAWSADRMTPEAFF. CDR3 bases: TGTGCCTGGAGTGCGGACAGGATGACCCCTGAAGCTTTCTTT.

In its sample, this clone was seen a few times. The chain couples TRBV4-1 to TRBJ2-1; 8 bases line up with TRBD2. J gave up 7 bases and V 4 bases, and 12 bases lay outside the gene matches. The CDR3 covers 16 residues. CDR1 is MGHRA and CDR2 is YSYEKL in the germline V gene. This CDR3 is CASSRLAGILRNEQFF. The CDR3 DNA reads TGCGCCAGCAGCCGCTTAGCGGGGATCTTGAGGAATGAGCAGTTCTTC.

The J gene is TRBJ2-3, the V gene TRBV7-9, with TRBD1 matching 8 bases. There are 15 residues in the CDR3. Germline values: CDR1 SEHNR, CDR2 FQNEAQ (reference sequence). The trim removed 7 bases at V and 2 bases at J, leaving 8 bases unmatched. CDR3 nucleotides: TGTGCCAGCAACGCCGGGACAGGCTTCACAGATACGCAGTATTTT. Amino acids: CASNAGTGFTDTQYF. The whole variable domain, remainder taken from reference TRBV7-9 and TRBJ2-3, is DTGVSQNPRHKITKRGQNVTFRCDPISEHNRLYWYRQTLGQGPEFLTYFQNEAQLEKSRLLSDRFSAERPKGSFSTLEIQRTEQGDSAMYLCASNAGTGFTDTQYFGPGTRLTVL.

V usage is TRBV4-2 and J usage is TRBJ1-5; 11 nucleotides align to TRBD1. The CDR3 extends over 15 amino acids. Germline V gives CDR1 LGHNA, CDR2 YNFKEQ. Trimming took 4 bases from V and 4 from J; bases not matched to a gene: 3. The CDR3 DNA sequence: TGTGCCAGCAGCCCGGGGACAGGGGGAAATCAGCCCCAGCATTTT. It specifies CASSPGTGGNQPQHF.

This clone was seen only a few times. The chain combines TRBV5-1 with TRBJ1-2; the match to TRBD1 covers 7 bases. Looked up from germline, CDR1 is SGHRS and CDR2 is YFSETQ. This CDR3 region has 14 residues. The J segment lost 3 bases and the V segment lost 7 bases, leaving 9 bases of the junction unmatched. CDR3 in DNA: TGCGCCAGCCGAATGGCTGGGACAGACTATGGCTACACCTTC. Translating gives CASRMAGTDYGYTF.

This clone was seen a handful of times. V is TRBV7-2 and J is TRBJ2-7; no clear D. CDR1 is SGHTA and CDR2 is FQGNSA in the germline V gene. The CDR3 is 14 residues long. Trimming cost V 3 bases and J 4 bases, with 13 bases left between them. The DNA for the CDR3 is TGTGCCAGCAGCTTTGGCGGCGGAGCTTACGAGCAGTACTTC. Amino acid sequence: CASSFGGGAYEQYF.

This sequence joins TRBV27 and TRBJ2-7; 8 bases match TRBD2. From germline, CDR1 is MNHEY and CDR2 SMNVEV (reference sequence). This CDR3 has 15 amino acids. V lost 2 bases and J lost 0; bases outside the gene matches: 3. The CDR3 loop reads CASSLSSGASYEQYF. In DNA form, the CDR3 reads TGTGCCAGCAGTTTAAGTAGCGGGGCCTCCTACGAGCAGTACTTC.

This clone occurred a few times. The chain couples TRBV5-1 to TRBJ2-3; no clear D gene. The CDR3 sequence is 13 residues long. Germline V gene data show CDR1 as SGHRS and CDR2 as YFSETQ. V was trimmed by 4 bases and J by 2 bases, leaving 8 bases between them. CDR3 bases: TGCGCCAGCAGCCCCGACAACACAGATACGCAGTATTTT. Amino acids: CASSPDNTDTQYF.

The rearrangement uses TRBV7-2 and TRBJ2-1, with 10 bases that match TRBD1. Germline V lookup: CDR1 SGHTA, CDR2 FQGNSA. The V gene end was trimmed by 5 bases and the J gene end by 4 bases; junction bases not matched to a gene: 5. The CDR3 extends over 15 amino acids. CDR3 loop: CASSRGQGLYNEQFF. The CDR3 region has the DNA TGTGCCAGCAGCCGGGGACAGGGGTTGTACAATGAGCAGTTCTTC.

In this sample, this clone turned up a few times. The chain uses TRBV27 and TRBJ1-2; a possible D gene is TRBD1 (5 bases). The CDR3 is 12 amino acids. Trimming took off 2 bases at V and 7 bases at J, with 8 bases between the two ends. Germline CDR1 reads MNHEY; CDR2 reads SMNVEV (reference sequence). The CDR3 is CASSLRGFGYTF. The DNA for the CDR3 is TGTGCCAGCAGTTTAAGGGGTTTTGGCTACACCTTC.

The CDR3: CASSRQQGTQETQYF. The CDR3 bases are TGTGCCAGCTCACGACAACAGGGGACCCAAGAGACCCAGTACTTC. The chain joins TRBV18 to TRBJ2-5; 7 positions match TRBD1. The CDR3 consists of 15 residues. The trim removed 4 bases at V and 1 base at J, leaving 6 bases unmatched. Looked up from germline, CDR1 is KGHSH and CDR2 is LQKENI.

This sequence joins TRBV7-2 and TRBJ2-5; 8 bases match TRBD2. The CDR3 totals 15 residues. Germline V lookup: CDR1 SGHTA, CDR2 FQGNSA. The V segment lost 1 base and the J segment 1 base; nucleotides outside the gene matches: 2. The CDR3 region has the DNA TGTGCCAGCAGCTTAGGGCGGGGGGCCCAAGAGACCCAGTACTTC. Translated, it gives CASSLGRGAQETQYF.

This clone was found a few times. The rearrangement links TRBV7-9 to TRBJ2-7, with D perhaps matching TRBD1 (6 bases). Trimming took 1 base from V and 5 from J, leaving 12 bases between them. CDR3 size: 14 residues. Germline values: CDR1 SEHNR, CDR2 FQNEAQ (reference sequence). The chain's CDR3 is CASSLVGAGDEQYF. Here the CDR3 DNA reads TGTGCCAGCAGCTTAGTCGGGGCAGGGGACGAGCAGTACTTC.

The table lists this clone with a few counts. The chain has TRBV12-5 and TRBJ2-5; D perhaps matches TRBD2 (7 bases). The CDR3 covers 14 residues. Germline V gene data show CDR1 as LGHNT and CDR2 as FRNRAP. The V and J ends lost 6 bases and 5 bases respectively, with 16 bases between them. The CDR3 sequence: CASGLPGGGETQYF. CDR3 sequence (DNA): TGTGCTAGTGGCCTCCCGGGGGGCGGGGAGACCCAGTACTTC.

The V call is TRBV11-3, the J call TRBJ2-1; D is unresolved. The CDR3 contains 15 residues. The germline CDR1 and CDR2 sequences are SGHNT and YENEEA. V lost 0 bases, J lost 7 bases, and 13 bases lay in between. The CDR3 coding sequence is TGTGCCAGCAGCTTAGAGGGCCCACGCTGGAATGAGCAGTTCTTC. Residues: CASSLEGPRWNEQFF. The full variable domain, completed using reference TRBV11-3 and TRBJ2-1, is EAGVVQSPRYKIIEKKQPVAFWCNPISGHNTLYWYLQNLGQGPELLIRYENEEAVDDSQLPKDRFSAERLKGVDSTLKIQPAELGDSAVYLCASSLEGPRWNEQFFGPGTRLTVL.

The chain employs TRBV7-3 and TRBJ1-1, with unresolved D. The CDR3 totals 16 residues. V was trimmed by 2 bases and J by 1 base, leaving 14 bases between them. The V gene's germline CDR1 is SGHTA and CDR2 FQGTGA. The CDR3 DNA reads TGTGCCAGCAGCTTATCAGGACTCGGACCGAACACTGAAGCTTTCTTT. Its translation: CASSLSGLGPNTEAFF.

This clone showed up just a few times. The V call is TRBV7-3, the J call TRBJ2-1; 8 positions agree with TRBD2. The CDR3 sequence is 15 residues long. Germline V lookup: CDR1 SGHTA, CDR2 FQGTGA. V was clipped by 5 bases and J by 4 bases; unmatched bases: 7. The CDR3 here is CASSLSGGEYNEQFF. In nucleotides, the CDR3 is TGTGCCAGCAGCCTGAGCGGGGGCGAATACAATGAGCAGTTCTTC.

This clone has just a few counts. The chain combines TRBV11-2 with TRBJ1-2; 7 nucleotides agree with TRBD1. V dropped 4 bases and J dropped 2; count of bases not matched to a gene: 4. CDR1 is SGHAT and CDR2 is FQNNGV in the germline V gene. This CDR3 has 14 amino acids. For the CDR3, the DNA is TGTGCCAGCAGCTCCCGGACAGGCAACTATGGCTACACCTTC. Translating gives CASSSRTGNYGYTF.

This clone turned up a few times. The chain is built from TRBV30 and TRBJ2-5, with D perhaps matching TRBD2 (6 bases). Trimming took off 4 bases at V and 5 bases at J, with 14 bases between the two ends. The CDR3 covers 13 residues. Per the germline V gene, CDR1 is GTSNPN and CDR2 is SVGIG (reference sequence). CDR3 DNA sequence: TGTGCCTGGAATGCGGGATTCGGGGAGACCCAGTACTTC. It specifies CAWNAGFGETQYF.